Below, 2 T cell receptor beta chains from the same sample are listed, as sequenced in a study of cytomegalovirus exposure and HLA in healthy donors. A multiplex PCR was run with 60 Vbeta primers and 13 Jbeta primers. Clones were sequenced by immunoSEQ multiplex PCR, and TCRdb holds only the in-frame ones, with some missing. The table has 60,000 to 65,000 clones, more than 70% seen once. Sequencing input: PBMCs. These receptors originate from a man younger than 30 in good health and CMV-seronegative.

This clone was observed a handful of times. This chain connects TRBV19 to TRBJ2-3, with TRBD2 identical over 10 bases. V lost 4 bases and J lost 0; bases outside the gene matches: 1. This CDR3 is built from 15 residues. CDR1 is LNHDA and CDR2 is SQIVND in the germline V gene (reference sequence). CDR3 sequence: CASSTGLASTDTQYF. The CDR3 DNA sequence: TGTGCCAGTAGTACGGGACTAGCGAGCACAGATACGCAGTATTTT. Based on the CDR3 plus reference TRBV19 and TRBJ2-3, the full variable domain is DGGITQSPKYLFRKEGQNVTLSCEQNLNHDAMYWYRQDPGQGLRLIYYSQIVNDFQKGDIAEGYSVSREKKESFPLTVTSAQKNPTAFYLCASSTGLASTDTQYFGPGTRLTVL.

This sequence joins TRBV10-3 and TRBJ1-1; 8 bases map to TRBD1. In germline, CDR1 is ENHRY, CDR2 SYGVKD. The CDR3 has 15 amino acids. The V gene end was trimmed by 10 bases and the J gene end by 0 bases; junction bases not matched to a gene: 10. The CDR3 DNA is TGTGCCACCCGTGTGACAGGGGACATGAACACTGAAGCTTTCTTT. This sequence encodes CATRVTGDMNTEAFF.